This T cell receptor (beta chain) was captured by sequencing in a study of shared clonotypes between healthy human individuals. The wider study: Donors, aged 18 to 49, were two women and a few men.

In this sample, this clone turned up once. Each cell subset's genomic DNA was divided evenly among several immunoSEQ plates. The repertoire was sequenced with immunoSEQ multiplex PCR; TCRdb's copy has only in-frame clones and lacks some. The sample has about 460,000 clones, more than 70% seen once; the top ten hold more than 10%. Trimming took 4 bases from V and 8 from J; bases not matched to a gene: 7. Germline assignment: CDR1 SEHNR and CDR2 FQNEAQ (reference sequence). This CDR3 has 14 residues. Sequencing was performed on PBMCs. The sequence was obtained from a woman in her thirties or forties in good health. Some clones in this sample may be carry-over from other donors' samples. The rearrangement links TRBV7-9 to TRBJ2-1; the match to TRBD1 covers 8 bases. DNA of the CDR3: TGTGCCAGCAGCTCGCCCGACAGGGGCGATGAGCAGTTCTTC. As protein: CASSSPDRGDEQFF.